This T cell receptor (beta chain) derives from a study of cytomegalovirus exposure and HLA in healthy donors. Trimming left V 0 bases short and J 3 bases short, with 11 bases between. The CDR3 contains 15 residues. Germline-derived CDR1 and CDR2 are ENHRY and SYGVKD. PCR primers comprised 60 Vbeta and 13 Jbeta primers. The data were produced by immunoSEQ multiplex PCR, yet TCRdb's version contains in-frame clones alone and is incomplete. The data show about 120,000 clones, 70% to 85% seen once. The specimen sequenced was PBMCs. The receptor was isolated from a woman aged 45-59 years in good health and CMV-seropositive. This chain links TRBV10-3 with TRBJ1-1; D may be TRBD1 (5 bases). CDR3 nucleotides: TGTGCCATCAGTGAGTCATACGGGGGTGACACTGAAGCTTTCTTT. Translated: CAISESYGGDTEAFF.